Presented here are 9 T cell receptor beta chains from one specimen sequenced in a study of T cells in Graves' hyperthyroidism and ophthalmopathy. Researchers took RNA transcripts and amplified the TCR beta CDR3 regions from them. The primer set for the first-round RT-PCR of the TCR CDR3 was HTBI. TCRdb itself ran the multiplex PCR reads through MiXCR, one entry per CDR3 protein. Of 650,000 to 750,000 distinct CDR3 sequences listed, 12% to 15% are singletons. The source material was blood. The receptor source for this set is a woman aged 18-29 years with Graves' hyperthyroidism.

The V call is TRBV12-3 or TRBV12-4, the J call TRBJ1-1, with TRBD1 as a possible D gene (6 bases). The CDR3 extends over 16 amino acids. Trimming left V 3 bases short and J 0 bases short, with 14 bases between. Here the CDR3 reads CASSLTGKAMNTEAFF. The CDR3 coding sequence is TGTGCCAGCAGTTTGACAGGAAAGGCTATGAACACTGAAGCTTTCTTT.

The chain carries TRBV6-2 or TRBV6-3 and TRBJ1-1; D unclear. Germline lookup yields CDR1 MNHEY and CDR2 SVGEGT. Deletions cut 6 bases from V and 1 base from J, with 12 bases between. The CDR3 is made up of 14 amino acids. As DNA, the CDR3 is TGTGCCAGCAGATCCCCCGCACGGAACACTGAAGCTTTCTTT. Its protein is CASRSPARNTEAFF.

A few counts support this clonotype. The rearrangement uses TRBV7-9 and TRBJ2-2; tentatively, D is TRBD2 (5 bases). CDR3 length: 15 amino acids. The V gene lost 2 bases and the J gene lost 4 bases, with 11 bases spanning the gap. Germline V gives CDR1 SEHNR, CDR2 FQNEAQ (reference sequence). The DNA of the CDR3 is TGTGCCAGCAGCTTAAGCCGGGAACTCACCGGGGAGCTGTTTTTT. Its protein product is CASSLSRELTGELFF. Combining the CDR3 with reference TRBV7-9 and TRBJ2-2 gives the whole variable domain DTGVSQNPRHKITKRGQNVTFRCDPISEHNRLYWYRQTLGQGPEFLTYFQNEAQLEKSRLLSDRFSAERPKGSFSTLEIQRTEQGDSAMYLCASSLSRELTGELFFGEGSRLTVL.

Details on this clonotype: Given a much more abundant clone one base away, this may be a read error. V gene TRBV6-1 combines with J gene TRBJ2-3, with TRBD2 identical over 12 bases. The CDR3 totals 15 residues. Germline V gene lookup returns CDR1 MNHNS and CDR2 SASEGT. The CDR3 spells CASSGLAGAADMQYF. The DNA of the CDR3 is TGTGCCAGCAGTGGACTAGCGGGAGCGGCAGATATGCAGTATTTT.

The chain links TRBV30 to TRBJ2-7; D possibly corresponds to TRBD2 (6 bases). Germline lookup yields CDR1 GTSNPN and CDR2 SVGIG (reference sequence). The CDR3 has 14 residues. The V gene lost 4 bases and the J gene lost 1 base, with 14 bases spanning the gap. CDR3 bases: TGTGCCTGGACGCGGGACGGGACTTCCTACGAGCAGTACTTC. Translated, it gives CAWTRDGTSYEQYF.

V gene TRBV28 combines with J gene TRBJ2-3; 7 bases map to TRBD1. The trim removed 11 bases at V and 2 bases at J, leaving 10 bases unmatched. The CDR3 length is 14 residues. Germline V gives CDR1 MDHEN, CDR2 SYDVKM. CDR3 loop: CAHRGDSNTDTQYF. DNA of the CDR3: TGTGCCCACAGGGGAGACTCAAACACAGATACGCAGTATTTT.

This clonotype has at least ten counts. The CDR3 loop reads CASSFTHTVPDNEQFF. As DNA, the CDR3 is TGTGCCAGCAGTTTTACCCATACGGTACCGGACAATGAGCAGTTCTTC. The rearrangement joins TRBV6-1 to TRBJ2-1; D ambiguous. V lost 5 bases, J lost 5 bases, and 19 bases lay in between. Germline CDR1 reads MNHNS; CDR2 reads SASEGT. This CDR3 spans 16 amino acids.

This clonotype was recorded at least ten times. This CDR3 is CASRASGDTDTQYF. Written as DNA, the CDR3 is TGTGCCAGCAGGGCTAGCGGAGACACAGATACGCAGTATTTT. The chain combines TRBV6-1 with TRBJ2-3; 7 nucleotides line up with TRBD2. The CDR3 contains 14 residues. J lost 2 bases, V lost 6 bases, and 5 bases had no gene match. In germline, CDR1 is MNHNS, CDR2 SASEGT.

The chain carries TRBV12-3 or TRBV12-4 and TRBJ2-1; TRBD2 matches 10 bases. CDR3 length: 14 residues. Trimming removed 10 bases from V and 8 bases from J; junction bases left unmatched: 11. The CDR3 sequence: CAIAGERGGDEQFF. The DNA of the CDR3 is TGTGCCATTGCGGGGGAGCGGGGGGGGGATGAGCAGTTCTTC.